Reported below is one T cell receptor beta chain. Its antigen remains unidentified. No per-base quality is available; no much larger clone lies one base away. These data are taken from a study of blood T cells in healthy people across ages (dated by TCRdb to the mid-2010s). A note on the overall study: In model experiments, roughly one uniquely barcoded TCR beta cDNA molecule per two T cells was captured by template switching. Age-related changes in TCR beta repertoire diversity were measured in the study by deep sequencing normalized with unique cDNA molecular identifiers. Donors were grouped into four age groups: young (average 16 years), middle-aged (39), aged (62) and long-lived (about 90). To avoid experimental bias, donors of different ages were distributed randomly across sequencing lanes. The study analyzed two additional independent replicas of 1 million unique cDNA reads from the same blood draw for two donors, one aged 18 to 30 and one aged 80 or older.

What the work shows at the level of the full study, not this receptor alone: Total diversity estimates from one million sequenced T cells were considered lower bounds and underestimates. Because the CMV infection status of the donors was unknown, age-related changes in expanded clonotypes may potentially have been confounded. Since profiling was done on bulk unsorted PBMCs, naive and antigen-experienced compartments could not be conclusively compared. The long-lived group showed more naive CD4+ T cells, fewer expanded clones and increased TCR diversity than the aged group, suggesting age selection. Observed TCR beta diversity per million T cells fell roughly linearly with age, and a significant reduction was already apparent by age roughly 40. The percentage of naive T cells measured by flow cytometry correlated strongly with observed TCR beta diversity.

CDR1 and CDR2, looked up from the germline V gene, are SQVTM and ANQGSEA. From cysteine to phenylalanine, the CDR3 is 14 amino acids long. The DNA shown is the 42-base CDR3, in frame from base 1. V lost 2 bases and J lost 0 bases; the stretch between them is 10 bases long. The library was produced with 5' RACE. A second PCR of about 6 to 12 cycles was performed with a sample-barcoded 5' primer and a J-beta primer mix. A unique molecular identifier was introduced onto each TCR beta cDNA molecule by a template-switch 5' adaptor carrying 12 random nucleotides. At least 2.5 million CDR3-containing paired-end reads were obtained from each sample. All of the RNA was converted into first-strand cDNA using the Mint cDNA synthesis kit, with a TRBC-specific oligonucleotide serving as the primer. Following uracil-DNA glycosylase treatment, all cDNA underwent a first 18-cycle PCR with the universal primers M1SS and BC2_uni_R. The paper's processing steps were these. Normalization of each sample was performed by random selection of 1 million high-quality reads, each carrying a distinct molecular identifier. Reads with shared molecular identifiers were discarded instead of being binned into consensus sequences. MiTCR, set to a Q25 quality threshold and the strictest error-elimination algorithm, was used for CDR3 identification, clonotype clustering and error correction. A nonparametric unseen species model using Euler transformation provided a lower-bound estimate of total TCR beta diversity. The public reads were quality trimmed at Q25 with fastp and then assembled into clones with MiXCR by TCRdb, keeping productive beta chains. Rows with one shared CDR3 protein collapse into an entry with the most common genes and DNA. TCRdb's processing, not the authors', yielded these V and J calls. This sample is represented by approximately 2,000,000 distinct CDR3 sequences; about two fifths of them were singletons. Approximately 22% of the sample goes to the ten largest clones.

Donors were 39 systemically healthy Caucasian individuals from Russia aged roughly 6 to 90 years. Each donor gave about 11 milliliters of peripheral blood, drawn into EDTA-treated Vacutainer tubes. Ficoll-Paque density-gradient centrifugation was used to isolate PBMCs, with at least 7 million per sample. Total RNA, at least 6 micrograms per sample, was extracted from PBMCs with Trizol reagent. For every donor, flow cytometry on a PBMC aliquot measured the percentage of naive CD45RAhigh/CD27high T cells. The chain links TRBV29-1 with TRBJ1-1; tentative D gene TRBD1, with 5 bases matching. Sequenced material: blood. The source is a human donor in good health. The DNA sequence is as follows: TGCAGCGTTGAAAAAGGGGCTATGAACACTGAAGCTTTCTTT. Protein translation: CSVEKGAMNTEAFF.